The 13 T cell receptor beta chains below all came from one sample that was sequenced in a study of T-cell memory formation after mild COVID-19. TCRdb re-called the 5' RACE reads through MiXCR, storing one row per CDR3 protein. This table holds roughly 550,000 distinct CDR3 sequences, roughly 22% found once. The sample consisted of PBMCs or a T cell subset sorted from them (not recorded which). The receptors originated from an adult woman who had mild COVID-19 (a few samples of this study predate the infection). Cell type and time point are not known.

In this sample, this clonotype turned up a few times. The chain links TRBV7-6 to TRBJ2-1; TRBD2 is a possible D gene (6 bases). The length of the CDR3 is 15 residues. The ends were cut back, 2 bases at V and 3 bases at J, with 11 bases in the middle. CDR1 and CDR2 from the germline V gene are SGHVS and FNYEAQ. The CDR3 nucleotides are TGTGCCAGCAGCTTATGGATCGGGGGCTACAATGAGCAGTTCTTC. This encodes CASSLWIGGYNEQFF.

The V gene is TRBV6-6, the J gene TRBJ2-1; 11 bases map to TRBD2. The ends lost 4 bases at V and 12 bases at J; junction bases unmatched: 20. The CDR3 totals 18 residues. Germline CDR1 and CDR2: MNHNY and SVGAGI (reference sequence). DNA of the CDR3: TGTGCCAGCAGTTCCCCGCGCCCCGGTACTAGCGGGAGTGGTGGGCAGTTCTTC. Translated: CASSSPRPGTSGSGGQFF.

This clonotype was counted only a few times. This chain joins TRBV20-1 and TRBJ2-1; D perhaps matches TRBD2 (6 bases). CDR3 length: 14 amino acids. Germline V lookup: CDR1 DFQATT, CDR2 SNEGSKA (reference sequence). V was cut by 1 base and J by 0 bases, with 7 bases left in between. The CDR3, as DNA: TGCAGTGCTAGAGGGAGGGACTCCTACAATGAGCAGTTCTTC. It encodes CSARGRDSYNEQFF.

CDR3 residues: CASSPLGGGDTQYF. The DNA for the CDR3 is TGTGCCAGCAGCCCTCTAGGGGGGGGAGATACGCAGTATTTT. The V and J genes are TRBV6-1 and TRBJ2-3; TRBD2 is a possible D gene (7 bases). CDR3 length: 14 residues. Trimming took 6 bases from V and 5 from J, leaving 15 bases between them. Germline CDR1 MNHNS, CDR2 SASEGT.

This clonotype has a handful of counts. The chain is built from TRBV7-9 and TRBJ2-4; D may be TRBD1 (5 bases). Trimming took off 5 bases at V and 2 bases at J, with 16 bases between the two ends. Germline loops: CDR1 SEHNR, CDR2 FQNEAQ (reference sequence). There are 16 residues in the CDR3. For the CDR3, the DNA is TGTGCCAGCAGCCCACAGACAGCCAGAACCAAAAACATTCAGTACTTC. It yields the protein CASSPQTARTKNIQYF.

This sequence joins TRBV6-5 and TRBJ2-7, with unresolved D. The CDR3 runs to 15 residues. Deletions cut 2 bases from V and 6 bases from J, with 17 bases between. Germline CDR1 is MNHEY and CDR2 is SVGAGI. The CDR3 is CASSYGAFQETEQYF. The CDR3 DNA sequence: TGTGCCAGCAGTTACGGAGCCTTTCAAGAGACCGAGCAGTACTTC.

This clonotype has a count of ten or more. The gene calls are TRBV4-2 and TRBJ2-3, with 11 bases that match TRBD1. Looked up from germline, CDR1 is LGHNA and CDR2 is YNFKEQ. The CDR3 consists of 20 residues. V shed 0 bases and J 2 bases; nucleotides not matched to a gene: 13. CDR3 residues: CASSQEYTPDRGRDTDTQYF. Written as DNA, the CDR3 is TGTGCCAGCAGCCAAGAGTATACTCCGGACAGGGGGCGCGACACAGATACGCAGTATTTT.

The chain carries TRBV6-5 and TRBJ1-1; tentatively, D is TRBD1 (6 bases). The CDR3 runs 15 residues. The V gene's germline CDR1 is MNHEY and CDR2 SVGAGI. V was trimmed by 0 bases and J by 3 bases, leaving 11 bases between them. This CDR3 reads CASSYSRQGHTEAFF. In DNA, the CDR3 is TGTGCCAGCAGTTACTCGAGGCAGGGGCACACTGAAGCTTTCTTT.

This clonotype was recorded a few times. The CDR3 loop reads CASSYGLLMNTEAFF. CDR3 coding DNA: TGTGCCAGCAGCTACGGATTACTCATGAACACTGAAGCTTTCTTT. The rearrangement links TRBV5-6 to TRBJ1-1; D gene unclear. V lost 3 bases, J lost 0 bases, and 12 bases lay in between. The CDR3 is made up of 15 amino acids. The germline CDR1 and CDR2 sequences are SGHDT and YYEEEE.

The chain employs TRBV7-2 and TRBJ1-2; D is undetermined. The V and J ends lost 1 base and 7 bases respectively, with 13 bases between them. The CDR3 is 14 residues long. Looked up from germline, CDR1 is SGHTA and CDR2 is FQGNSA. The CDR3 region has the DNA TGTGCCAGCAGCTTAGATCCCGCTGGAGGTGGCTACACCTTC. Translation: CASSLDPAGGGYTF.

The rearrangement uses TRBV24-1 and TRBJ2-3; 7 bases map to TRBD2. The CDR3 runs to 15 residues. CDR1 and CDR2 from the germline V gene are KGHDR and SFDVKD. J was trimmed by 2 bases and V by 4 bases; bases with no gene match: 5. This CDR3 reads CATSDPGLNTDTQYF. The CDR3 nucleotides are TGTGCCACCAGTGACCCGGGACTAAACACAGATACGCAGTATTTT.

The chain employs TRBV7-9 and TRBJ1-6; 7 nucleotides agree with TRBD1. CDR1 and CDR2 (germline): SEHNR, FQNEAQ (reference sequence). This CDR3 spans 17 amino acids. After removal of 1 base from V and 3 bases from J, the junction contained 6 bases not matched to a gene. The CDR3 nucleotides read TGTGCCAGCAGCTTAGGCCGGACAGGAATCTATAATTCACCCCTCCACTTT. Residues: CASSLGRTGIYNSPLHF.

This clonotype was counted only a few times. The rearrangement uses TRBV7-9 and TRBJ2-1, with D possibly being TRBD1 (5 bases). The germline V gene has CDR1 SEHNR and CDR2 FQNEAQ (reference sequence). This CDR3 spans 16 amino acids. V lost 1 base, J lost 4 bases, and 14 bases lay in between. CDR3 region: CASSLGRRVVYNEQFF. CDR3 DNA sequence: TGTGCCAGCAGCTTAGGCCGCAGGGTTGTTTACAATGAGCAGTTCTTC.